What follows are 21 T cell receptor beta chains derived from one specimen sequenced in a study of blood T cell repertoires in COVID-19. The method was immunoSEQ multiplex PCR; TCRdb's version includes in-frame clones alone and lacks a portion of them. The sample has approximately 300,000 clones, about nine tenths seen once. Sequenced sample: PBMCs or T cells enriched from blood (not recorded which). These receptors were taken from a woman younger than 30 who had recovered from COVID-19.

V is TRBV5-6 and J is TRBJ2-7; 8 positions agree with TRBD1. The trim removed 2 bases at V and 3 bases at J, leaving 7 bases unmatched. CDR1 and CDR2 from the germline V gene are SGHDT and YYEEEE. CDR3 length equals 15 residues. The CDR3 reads CASSLKKGQGYEQYF. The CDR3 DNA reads TGTGCCAGCAGCTTAAAGAAAGGACAGGGCTACGAGCAGTACTTC.

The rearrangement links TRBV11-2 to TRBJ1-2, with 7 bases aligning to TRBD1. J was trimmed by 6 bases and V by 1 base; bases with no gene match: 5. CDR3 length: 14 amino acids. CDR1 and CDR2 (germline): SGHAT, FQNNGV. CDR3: CASSLGTGVNGYTF. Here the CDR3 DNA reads TGTGCCAGCAGCTTAGGCACAGGGGTGAATGGCTACACCTTC.

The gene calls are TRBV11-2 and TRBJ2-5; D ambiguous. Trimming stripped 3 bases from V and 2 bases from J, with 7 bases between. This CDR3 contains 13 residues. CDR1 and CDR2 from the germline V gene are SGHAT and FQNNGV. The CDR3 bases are TGTGCCAGCAGCTTCGGGTCTCAAGAGACCCAGTACTTC. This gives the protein CASSFGSQETQYF.

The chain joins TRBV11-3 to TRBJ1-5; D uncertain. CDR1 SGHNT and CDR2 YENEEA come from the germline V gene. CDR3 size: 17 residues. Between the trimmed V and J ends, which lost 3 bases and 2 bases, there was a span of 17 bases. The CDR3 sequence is CASSFLRVSPGNQPQHF. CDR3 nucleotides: TGTGCCAGCAGCTTTCTCCGGGTCTCGCCCGGCAATCAGCCCCAGCATTTT.

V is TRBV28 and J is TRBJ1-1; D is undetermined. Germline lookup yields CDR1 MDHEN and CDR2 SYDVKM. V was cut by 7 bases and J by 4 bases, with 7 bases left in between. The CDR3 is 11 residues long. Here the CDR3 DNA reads TGTGCCAGCACCTACGTCACTGAAGCTTTCTTT. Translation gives CASTYVTEAFF.

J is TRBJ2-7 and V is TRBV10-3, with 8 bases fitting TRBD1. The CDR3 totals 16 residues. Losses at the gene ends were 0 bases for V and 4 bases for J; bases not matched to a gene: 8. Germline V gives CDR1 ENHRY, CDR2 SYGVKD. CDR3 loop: CAISESRGQGTYEQYF. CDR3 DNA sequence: TGTGCCATCAGTGAGTCGAGAGGACAGGGAACGTACGAGCAGTACTTC.

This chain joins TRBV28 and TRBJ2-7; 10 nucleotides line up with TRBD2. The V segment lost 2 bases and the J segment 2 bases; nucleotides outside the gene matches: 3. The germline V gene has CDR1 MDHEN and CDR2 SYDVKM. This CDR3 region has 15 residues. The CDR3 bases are TGTGCCAGCAGTTTAAGCCTAGCGGGGGCCTACGAGCAGTACTTC. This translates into CASSLSLAGAYEQYF.

CDR3 coding DNA: TGTGCCTGGAGTGTAGTCCAGGGGGCTGGAAACACCATATATTTT. This encodes CAWSVVQGAGNTIYF. This rearrangement joins TRBV30 to TRBJ1-3, with 7 bases matching TRBD1. The CDR3 runs 15 residues. CDR1 and CDR2 (germline): GTSNPN, SVGIG (reference sequence). V lost 0 bases and J lost 2; bases outside the gene matches: 4.

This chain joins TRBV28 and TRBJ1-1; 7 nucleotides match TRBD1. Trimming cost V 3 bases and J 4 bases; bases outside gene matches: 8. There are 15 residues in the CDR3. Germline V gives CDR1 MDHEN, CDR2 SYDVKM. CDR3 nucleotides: TGTGCCAGCAGTTTTGACAGGGTGCTGGGCACTGAAGCTTTCTTT. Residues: CASSFDRVLGTEAFF.

CDR3 residues: CASSRRGHYGYTF. CDR3 DNA: TGTGCCAGCAGCCGCAGGGGTCACTATGGCTACACCTTC. The chain is built from TRBV28 and TRBJ1-2; possible D gene TRBD1, 6 bases. The CDR3 contains 13 residues. Germline-derived CDR1 and CDR2 are MDHEN and SYDVKM. The V and J ends lost 6 bases and 3 bases respectively, with 11 bases between them.

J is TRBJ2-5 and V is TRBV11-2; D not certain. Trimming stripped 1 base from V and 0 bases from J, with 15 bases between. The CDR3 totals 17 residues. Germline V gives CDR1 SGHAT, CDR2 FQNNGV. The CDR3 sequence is CASSLGPILLYQETQYF. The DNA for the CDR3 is TGTGCCAGCAGCTTAGGCCCCATACTGTTGTACCAAGAGACCCAGTACTTC.

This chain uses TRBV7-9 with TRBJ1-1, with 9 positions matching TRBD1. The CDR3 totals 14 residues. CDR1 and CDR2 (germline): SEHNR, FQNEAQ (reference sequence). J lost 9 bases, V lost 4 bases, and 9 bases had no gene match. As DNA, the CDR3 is TGTGCCAGCAGCTCAGAGGGGGACAGGGCCCAAGCTTTCTTT. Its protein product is CASSSEGDRAQAFF.

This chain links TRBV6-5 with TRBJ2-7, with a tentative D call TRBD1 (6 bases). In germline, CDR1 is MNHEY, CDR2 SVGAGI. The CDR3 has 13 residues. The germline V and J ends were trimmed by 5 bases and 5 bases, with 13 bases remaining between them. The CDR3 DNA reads TGTGCCAGCAGTACCAGTCACAGGGACGAGCAGTACTTC. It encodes CASSTSHRDEQYF.

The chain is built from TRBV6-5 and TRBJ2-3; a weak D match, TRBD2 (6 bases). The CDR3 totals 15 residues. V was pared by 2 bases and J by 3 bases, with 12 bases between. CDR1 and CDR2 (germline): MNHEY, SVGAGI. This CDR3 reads CASSYGRGVTDTQYF. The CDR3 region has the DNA TGTGCCAGCAGTTACGGGCGGGGAGTTACAGATACGCAGTATTTT.

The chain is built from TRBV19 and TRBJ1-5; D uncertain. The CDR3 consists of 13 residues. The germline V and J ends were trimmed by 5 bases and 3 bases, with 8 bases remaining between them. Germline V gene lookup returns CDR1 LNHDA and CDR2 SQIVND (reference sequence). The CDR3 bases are TGTGCCAGTAGTGTGGCAGACAATCAGCCCCAGCATTTT. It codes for CASSVADNQPQHF.

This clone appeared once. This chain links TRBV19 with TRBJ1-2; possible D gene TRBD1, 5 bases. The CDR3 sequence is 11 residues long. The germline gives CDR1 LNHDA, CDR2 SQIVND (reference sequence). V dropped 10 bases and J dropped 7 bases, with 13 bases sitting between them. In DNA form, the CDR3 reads TGTGCCACCTCGACCACAGGTGGCTACACCTTC. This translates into CATSTTGGYTF.

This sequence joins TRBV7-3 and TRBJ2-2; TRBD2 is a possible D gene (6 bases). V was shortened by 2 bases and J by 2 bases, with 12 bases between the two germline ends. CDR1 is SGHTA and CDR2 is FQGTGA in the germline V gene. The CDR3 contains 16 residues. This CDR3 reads CASSLAGPGNTGELFF. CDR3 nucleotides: TGTGCCAGCAGCTTAGCGGGACCAGGAAACACCGGGGAGCTGTTTTTT.

CDR3 loop: CASSPGRSGGTDTQYF. The CDR3, as DNA: TGCGCCAGCAGCCCCGGGCGAAGCGGGGGCACAGATACGCAGTATTTT. The chain recombines TRBV5-1 with TRBJ2-3, with TRBD2 identical over 7 bases. The V segment lost 4 bases and the J segment 1 base; nucleotides outside the gene matches: 9. The V gene's germline CDR1 is SGHRS and CDR2 YFSETQ. The CDR3 covers 16 residues.

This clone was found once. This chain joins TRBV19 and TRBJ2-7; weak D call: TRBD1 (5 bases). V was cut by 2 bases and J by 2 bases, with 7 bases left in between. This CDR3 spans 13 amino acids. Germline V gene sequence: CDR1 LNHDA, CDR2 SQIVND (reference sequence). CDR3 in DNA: TGTGCCAGTAGTATAACGGACACCTACGAGCAGTACTTC. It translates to CASSITDTYEQYF.

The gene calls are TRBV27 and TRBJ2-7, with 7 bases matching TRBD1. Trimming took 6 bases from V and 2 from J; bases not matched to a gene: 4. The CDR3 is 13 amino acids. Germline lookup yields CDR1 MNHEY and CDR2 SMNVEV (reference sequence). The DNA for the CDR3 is TGTGCCAGCAGCCGGGACAGCCCCTACGAGCAGTACTTC. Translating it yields CASSRDSPYEQYF.

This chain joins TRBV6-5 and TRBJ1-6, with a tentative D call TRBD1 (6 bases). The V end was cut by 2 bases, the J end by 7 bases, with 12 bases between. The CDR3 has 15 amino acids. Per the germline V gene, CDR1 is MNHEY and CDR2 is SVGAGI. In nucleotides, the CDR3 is TGTGCCAGCAGTTACCAAACAGGGTGGAATTCACCCCTCCACTTT. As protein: CASSYQTGWNSPLHF.